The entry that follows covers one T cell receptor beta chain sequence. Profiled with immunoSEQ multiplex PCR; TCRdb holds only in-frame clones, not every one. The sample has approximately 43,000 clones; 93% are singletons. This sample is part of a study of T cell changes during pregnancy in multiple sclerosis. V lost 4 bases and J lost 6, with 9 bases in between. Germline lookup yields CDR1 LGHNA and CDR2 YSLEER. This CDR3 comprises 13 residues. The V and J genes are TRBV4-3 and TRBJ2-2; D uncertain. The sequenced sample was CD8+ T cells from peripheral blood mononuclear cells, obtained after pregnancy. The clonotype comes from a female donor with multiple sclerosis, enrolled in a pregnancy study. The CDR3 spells CASSLGRAGELFF. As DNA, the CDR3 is TGCGCCAGCAGCCTCGGCCGGGCCGGGGAGCTGTTTTTT.